These 22 T cell receptor beta chains were all obtained from the same sample, sequenced in a study of cytomegalovirus exposure and HLA in healthy donors. The PCR had 60 Vbeta and 13 Jbeta primers. Generated by immunoSEQ multiplex PCR, the TCRdb table keeps only in-frame clones and is missing some. The sample comprises about 150,000 clones, approximately 73% of which are singletons, and approximately 1.6% rests with the top ten. The sample comprised PBMCs. The source is a woman aged 18-29 years in good health and CMV-seronegative.

The gene calls are TRBV5-5 and TRBJ1-5; tentatively, D is TRBD1 (6 bases). The V and J ends lost 4 bases and 4 bases respectively, with 18 bases between them. This CDR3 contains 16 residues. CDR1 is SGHKS, CDR2 YYEKEE, per germline (reference sequence). CDR3 in DNA: TGTGCCAGCAGCATTACAGGGTCGGGGGGTAATCAGCCCCAGCATTTT. It yields the protein CASSITGSGGNQPQHF.

The sample holds a few counts of this clone. In nucleotides, the CDR3 is TGTGCCAGCAGCAAAATGGGGGCTCAGCCCCAGCATTTT. Translating gives CASSKMGAQPQHF. The J gene is TRBJ1-5, the V gene TRBV27, with D possibly TRBD1 on 6 matching bases. CDR3 length: 13 amino acids. The germline gives CDR1 MNHEY, CDR2 SMNVEV (reference sequence). Trimming stripped 6 bases from V and 6 bases from J, with 12 bases between.

V and J are TRBV4-1 and TRBJ2-2; TRBD1 matches 8 bases. The CDR3 is 17 residues long. Germline V gene data show CDR1 as MGHRA and CDR2 as YSYEKL. V was clipped by 3 bases and J by 1 base; unmatched bases: 7. CDR3 sequence: CASSHPTGTGNTGELFF. Written as DNA, the CDR3 is TGCGCCAGCAGCCACCCTACCGGGACAGGGAACACCGGGGAGCTGTTTTTT.

V gene TRBV28 combines with J gene TRBJ2-5; possible D gene TRBD2, 6 bases. In germline, CDR1 is MDHEN, CDR2 SYDVKM. This CDR3 has 14 residues. V gave up 6 bases and J gave up 5 bases, with 16 bases separating them. The CDR3 protein is CASSKFLRGETQYF. The CDR3 nucleotides read TGTGCCAGCAGCAAGTTTCTACGGGGGGAGACCCAGTACTTC.

The J gene is TRBJ1-3, the V gene TRBV7-6; tentatively, D is TRBD1 (5 bases). Germline CDR1 SGHVS, CDR2 FNYEAQ. The germline V and J ends were trimmed by 5 bases and 4 bases, with 15 bases remaining between them. The CDR3 is 15 residues long. The CDR3 nucleotides are TGTGCCAGCAGCGTTTCGACAGAATCCGGAAACACCATATATTTT. Translating gives CASSVSTESGNTIYF.

The rearrangement links TRBV19 to TRBJ2-7; a weak D match, TRBD2 (5 bases). Trimming took 4 bases from V and 1 from J, leaving 11 bases between them. The V gene's germline CDR1 is LNHDA and CDR2 SQIVND (reference sequence). The CDR3 loop spans 14 amino acids. The CDR3 loop reads CASSTGISSYEQYF. DNA for the CDR3: TGTGCCAGTAGTACCGGGATATCGTCCTACGAGCAGTACTTC. The whole variable domain, remainder taken from reference TRBV19 and TRBJ2-7, is DGGITQSPKYLFRKEGQNVTLSCEQNLNHDAMYWYRQDPGQGLRLIYYSQIVNDFQKGDIAEGYSVSREKKESFPLTVTSAQKNPTAFYLCASSTGISSYEQYFGPGTRLTVT.

This clone was seen only a few times. V and J are TRBV7-2 and TRBJ1-3; TRBD1 matches at 9 bases. The junction had 5 bases not matched to a gene; V was cut back by 5 bases and J by 3 bases. CDR1 is SGHTA and CDR2 is FQGNSA in the germline V gene. The CDR3 contains 15 residues. Here the CDR3 reads CASSPRTGDGNTIYF. The CDR3 nucleotides are TGTGCCAGCAGCCCCCGGACAGGGGATGGAAACACCATATATTTT.

This sequence joins TRBV6-5 and TRBJ1-1; maybe TRBD1 (6 bases). CDR1 and CDR2 (germline): MNHEY, SVGAGI. V lost 6 bases, J lost 1 base, and 12 bases lay in between. The length of the CDR3 is 14 residues. CDR3 loop: CASSPLTGNTEAFF. The CDR3 nucleotides read TGTGCCAGCAGCCCCTTGACAGGGAACACTGAAGCTTTCTTT.

The chain recombines TRBV7-8 with TRBJ1-2; no reliable D call. There are 17 residues in the CDR3. The V gene lost 4 bases and the J gene lost 1 base, with 19 bases spanning the gap. CDR1 is SGHVS and CDR2 is FQNEAQ in the germline V gene. The DNA for the CDR3 is TGTGCCAGCAGCTGGGGAGACCACCCTTCTGATAACTATGGCTACACCTTC. Amino acid sequence: CASSWGDHPSDNYGYTF.

This chain connects TRBV19 to TRBJ1-4; the D gene is possibly TRBD1 (6 bases). The ends were cut back, 3 bases at V and 5 bases at J, with 16 bases in the middle. Germline V gives CDR1 LNHDA, CDR2 SQIVND (reference sequence). The CDR3 contains 16 residues. The CDR3 DNA reads TGTGCCAGTAGTATTGGCGGCGCAGGGGAGAATGAAAAACTGTTTTTT. Amino acid sequence: CASSIGGAGENEKLFF.

This clone has only one observation. V and J are TRBV5-1 and TRBJ1-2, with 7 bases lining up with TRBD1. Germline V gives CDR1 SGHRS, CDR2 YFSETQ. This CDR3 comprises 13 residues. V was clipped by 5 bases and J by 3 bases; unmatched bases: 4. The DNA for the CDR3 is TGCGCCAGCAGACCCGGGACAGACTATGGCTACACCTTC. Translation: CASRPGTDYGYTF.

The chain uses TRBV28 and TRBJ2-7, with 13 bases identical to TRBD2. The CDR3 totals 16 residues. V lost 5 bases, J lost 6 bases, and 10 bases stayed unmatched. In germline, CDR1 is MDHEN, CDR2 SYDVKM. The CDR3 here is CASSRMGLAGWSEQYV. The CDR3 coding sequence is TGTGCCAGCAGTCGGATGGGACTAGCGGGATGGAGCGAGCAGTACGTC.

This sequence joins TRBV28 and TRBJ2-5; D possibly corresponds to TRBD2 (6 bases). CDR1 and CDR2 (germline): MDHEN, SYDVKM. Trimming pared 8 bases from V and 2 bases from J, leaving 15 bases between. The length of the CDR3 is 14 residues. CDR3 nucleotides: TGTGCCAGCGATCCGGGGGACCGGCAAGAGACCCAGTACTTC. As protein: CASDPGDRQETQYF.

V gene TRBV4-1 combines with J gene TRBJ2-1; a possible D gene is TRBD1 (5 bases). The CDR3 consists of 16 residues. CDR1 and CDR2 (germline): MGHRA, YSYEKL. V was pared by 2 bases and J by 2 bases, with 13 bases between. This CDR3 reads CASSQTGQGTYNEQFF. The CDR3 bases are TGCGCCAGCAGCCAAACTGGTCAGGGCACCTACAATGAGCAGTTCTTC.

The V call is TRBV4-3, the J call TRBJ1-4; 8 bases are shared with TRBD1. V shed 4 bases and J 2 bases; nucleotides not matched to a gene: 6. The germline V gene has CDR1 LGHNA and CDR2 YSLEER. CDR3 length equals 16 residues. The CDR3 here is CASSPRQGSTNEKLFF. The CDR3 DNA reads as TGCGCCAGCAGCCCCAGACAGGGGAGTACTAATGAAAAACTGTTTTTT.

The rearrangement joins TRBV7-2 to TRBJ1-5; 8 bases agree with TRBD1. With 5 bases clipped from V and 3 bases from J, the junction kept 6 bases outside the gene matches. Germline CDR1 and CDR2: SGHTA and FQGNSA. The CDR3 covers 15 residues. CDR3 sequence reads: CASSPATGANQPQHF. DNA for the CDR3: TGTGCCAGCAGCCCTGCGACAGGGGCCAATCAGCCCCAGCATTTT. Based on the CDR3 plus reference TRBV7-2 and TRBJ1-5, the full variable domain is GAGVSQSPSNKVTEKGKDVELRCDPISGHTALYWYRQSLGQGLEFLIYFQGNSAPDKSGLPSDRFSAERTGGSVSTLTIQRTQQEDSAVYLCASSPATGANQPQHFGDGTRLSIL.

The chain links TRBV7-2 to TRBJ1-1, with a possible D match to TRBD1 (5 bases). V gave up 3 bases and J gave up 2 bases, with 10 bases separating them. The CDR3 extends over 14 amino acids. Germline lookup yields CDR1 SGHTA and CDR2 FQGNSA. In nucleotides, the CDR3 is TGTGCCAGCAGCTTCGTAGGGACTAACACTGAAGCTTTCTTT. Translation: CASSFVGTNTEAFF.

Concerning this clone: The junction does not match germline at one end; this may be a read error. The gene calls are TRBV15 and TRBJ1-1; TRBD1 matches 7 bases. Germline V CDR1 and CDR2: LNHNV, YYDKDF (reference sequence). The CDR3 contains 14 residues. The CDR3 loop is CATSGDRANTEAFF. The CDR3, as DNA: TGTGCCACCAGCGGAGACAGGGCGAACACTGAAGCTTTCTTT.

The chain has TRBV14 and TRBJ2-5; the D gene is possibly TRBD1 (6 bases). CDR1 and CDR2 (germline): SGHDN, FVKESK. This CDR3 spans 15 amino acids. V shed 4 bases and J shed 4 bases, with 16 bases lying between them. The chain's CDR3 is CASSRMTGRGETQYF. In DNA form, the CDR3 reads TGTGCCAGCAGCCGCATGACAGGTCGGGGAGAGACCCAGTACTTC.

The chain employs TRBV5-1 and TRBJ2-1; 7 bases map to TRBD2. The CDR3 covers 14 residues. Unmatched junction bases numbered 5, after V lost 3 bases and J lost 5 bases. Per germline, CDR1 SGHRS and CDR2 YFSETQ. This chain's CDR3 is CASSSGLPNNEQFF. The DNA for the CDR3 is TGCGCCAGCAGCTCGGGACTACCGAACAATGAGCAGTTCTTC.

This sequence joins TRBV18 and TRBJ1-1, with D perhaps TRBD1 (5 bases). Germline-derived CDR1 and CDR2 are KGHSH and LQKENI. The CDR3 is made up of 17 amino acids. V gave up 3 bases and J gave up 1 base, with 18 bases separating them. Here the CDR3 reads CASSPFAPQTANTEAFF. The CDR3 bases are TGTGCCAGCTCACCTTTTGCGCCCCAGACAGCGAACACTGAAGCTTTCTTT.

This clone was counted a single time. The chain carries TRBV9 and TRBJ2-5; 8 positions agree with TRBD1. V dropped 3 bases and J dropped 6; count of bases not matched to a gene: 7. Germline CDR1 SGDLS, CDR2 YYNGEE. The CDR3 is 14 amino acids. CDR3 loop: CASSGGTGLQTQYF. The CDR3 bases are TGTGCCAGCAGCGGCGGGACAGGACTTCAGACCCAGTACTTC. The complete variable domain, with remaining parts taken from reference TRBV9 and TRBJ2-5, reads DSGVTQTPKHLITATGQRVTLRCSPRSGDLSVYWYQQSLDQGLQFLIQYYNGEERAKGNILERFSAQQFPDLHSELNLSSLELGDSALYFCASSGGTGLQTQYFGPGTRLLVL.